This T cell receptor (beta chain) was recorded in a study of cytomegalovirus exposure and HLA in healthy donors. Study outcomes and limitations: Sequencing likely generated an artifact that appeared as a cluster of highly shared sequence variants. According to an earlier analysis, most TCR beta V segments yielded productive rearrangements about 87% or about 30% of the time. Later analysis identified 16,951 TCR beta sequences associated with HLA alleles, using a false discovery rate threshold of 0.05.

The PCR was carried out with 60 Vbeta primers and 13 Jbeta primers. Only in-frame clones appear in the TCRdb table, and some are missing; sequencing was by immunoSEQ multiplex PCR. The table includes 100,000 to 150,000 clones, 65% to 85% detected once. Concerning this clone: Antigen specificity is unknown.

What was sequenced was PBMCs. This clonotype was sampled from a man aged 50 to 59 in good health and CMV-seropositive.

The CDR3 here is CASSLETGAVSNQPQHF. The CDR3 DNA follows: TGTGCCAGCAGCTTGGAAACAGGGGCCGTTAGCAATCAGCCCCAGCATTTT. The chain recombines TRBV7-6 with TRBJ1-5; 7 bases map to TRBD1. The CDR3 loop spans 17 amino acids. Germline V gene sequence: CDR1 SGHVS, CDR2 FNYEAQ. V dropped 3 bases and J dropped 0; count of bases not matched to a gene: 8.